One T cell receptor (beta chain) is described in this entry. These data come from a study of blood T cell repertoires in COVID-19. About the study: The samples span acute and convalescent COVID-19 from the United States, Italy and Spain. PBMCs, B-cell-depleted T cells, or T cells were the source of the cDNA or gDNA that made up the material.

Participants, roughly 18 to 89 years old, spanned about 26 US areas. This CDR3 comprises 13 residues. Germline V lookup: CDR1 MDHEN, CDR2 SYDVKM. Trimming took off 2 bases at V and 9 bases at J, with 11 bases between the two ends. In the study's own analysis: Reference gene primers were amplified, and this amplification served to estimate nucleated cell counts. Data came from immunoSEQ multiplex PCR; TCRdb stores just in-frame clones and leaves some out. D and trimming come from the DNA, and the V and J calls and clone size come from that table. Of some 210,000 clones listed, roughly 90% are singletons.

Sequencing input: PBMCs or T cells enriched from blood (not recorded which). The TCR sequence derives from a man in his late teens or twenties with acute COVID-19. The chain joins TRBV28 to TRBJ1-5, with TRBD1 as a possible D gene (5 bases). CDR3 residues: CASSLAGLGPQHF. The CDR3, as DNA: TGTGCCAGCAGTTTAGCGGGGCTAGGGCCCCAGCATTTT.